This T cell receptor (beta chain) was sequenced in a study of cytomegalovirus exposure and HLA in healthy donors. Study findings and constraints: Later, an analysis found that common viral pathogens appeared to be linked with several of the most significant clusters. Sequencing depth across donors, presence/absence analyses assumed, was roughly uniform. An analysis was carried out at a later point. It showed that HLA-associated TCR beta chains were more clonally expanded than equally common non-associated chains.

This CDR3 is built from 15 residues. Germline values: CDR1 MDHEN, CDR2 SYDVKM. Deletions cut 6 bases from V and 3 bases from J, with 18 bases between. The donors were healthy bone marrow donors. With regard to this clone: Its antigen is unidentified.

The PCR ran on 60 Vbeta and 13 Jbeta primers. Libraries were prepared by immunoSEQ multiplex PCR; TCRdb keeps only in-frame clonotypes and omits some of them. The sample contains 160,000 or so clones, roughly 80% of which appear only once. The origin of this receptor is a man aged 25 to 40 in good health and CMV-seronegative. V and J are TRBV28 and TRBJ2-7; D possibly corresponds to TRBD2 (6 bases). The specimen sequenced was PBMCs. The CDR3 is CASRGGPGVNYEQYF. DNA for the CDR3: TGTGCCAGCAGGGGGGGTCCGGGGGTAAACTACGAGCAGTACTTC.